The clone carrying this T cell receptor beta chain was detected ten times or more. Its antigen is not identified. The table came from immunoSEQ multiplex PCR; TCRdb's copy has only in-frame clones and leaves some out. The table lists about 360,000 clones, more than 60% of them singletons, with around 9.3% in the top ten. Caucasian adults residing in Nashville, Tennessee made up all the donors. A split of CD4+ cells into CD45RA+ naive and CD45RA-negative memory subsets was performed. These data belong to a study of shared clonotypes between healthy human individuals. Points from the study as a whole: All-four-donor shared clonotypes had higher generation probabilities than non-shared clonotypes did. Four donors shared approximately 5% of their naive CD4 clonotypes.

Germline V lookup: CDR1 KGHSH, CDR2 LQKENI. This CDR3 has 17 residues. Trimming cost V 2 bases and J 3 bases; bases outside gene matches: 8. The sample was memory CD4+ T cells sorted from blood. The sample's subset: CD45RA-negative fraction. The rearrangement links TRBV18 to TRBJ2-3; TRBD2 aligns across 10 bases. This TCR was sampled from a young man in good health. DNA of the CDR3: TGTGCCAGCTCACCATCCAGCGGGAGGGCCGTGACAGATACGCAGTATTTT. This translates into CASSPSSGRAVTDTQYF.